Reported below is one TCR beta chain. The CDR3 is 14 residues long. Trimming pared 5 bases from V and 1 base from J, leaving 12 bases between. The germline V gene has CDR1 SGHTA and CDR2 FQGTGA. The data are from a study of blood T cell repertoires in COVID-19. The protocol was immunoSEQ multiplex PCR, while the TCRdb copy is restricted to in-frame clones and leaves out a portion. The repertoire has 320,000 or so clones, around 86% of them found once; the top ten carry roughly 5.3%. Sequences were obtained from PBMCs or T cells enriched from blood (not recorded which). The chain carries TRBV7-3 and TRBJ2-7; weak D call: TRBD1 (5 bases). This TCR was recovered from a man in his sixties who had recovered from COVID-19. The CDR3 nucleotides are TGTGCCAGCAGCCCCCAGGGCAGTTCCTACGAGCAGTACTTC. Protein: CASSPQGSSYEQYF.